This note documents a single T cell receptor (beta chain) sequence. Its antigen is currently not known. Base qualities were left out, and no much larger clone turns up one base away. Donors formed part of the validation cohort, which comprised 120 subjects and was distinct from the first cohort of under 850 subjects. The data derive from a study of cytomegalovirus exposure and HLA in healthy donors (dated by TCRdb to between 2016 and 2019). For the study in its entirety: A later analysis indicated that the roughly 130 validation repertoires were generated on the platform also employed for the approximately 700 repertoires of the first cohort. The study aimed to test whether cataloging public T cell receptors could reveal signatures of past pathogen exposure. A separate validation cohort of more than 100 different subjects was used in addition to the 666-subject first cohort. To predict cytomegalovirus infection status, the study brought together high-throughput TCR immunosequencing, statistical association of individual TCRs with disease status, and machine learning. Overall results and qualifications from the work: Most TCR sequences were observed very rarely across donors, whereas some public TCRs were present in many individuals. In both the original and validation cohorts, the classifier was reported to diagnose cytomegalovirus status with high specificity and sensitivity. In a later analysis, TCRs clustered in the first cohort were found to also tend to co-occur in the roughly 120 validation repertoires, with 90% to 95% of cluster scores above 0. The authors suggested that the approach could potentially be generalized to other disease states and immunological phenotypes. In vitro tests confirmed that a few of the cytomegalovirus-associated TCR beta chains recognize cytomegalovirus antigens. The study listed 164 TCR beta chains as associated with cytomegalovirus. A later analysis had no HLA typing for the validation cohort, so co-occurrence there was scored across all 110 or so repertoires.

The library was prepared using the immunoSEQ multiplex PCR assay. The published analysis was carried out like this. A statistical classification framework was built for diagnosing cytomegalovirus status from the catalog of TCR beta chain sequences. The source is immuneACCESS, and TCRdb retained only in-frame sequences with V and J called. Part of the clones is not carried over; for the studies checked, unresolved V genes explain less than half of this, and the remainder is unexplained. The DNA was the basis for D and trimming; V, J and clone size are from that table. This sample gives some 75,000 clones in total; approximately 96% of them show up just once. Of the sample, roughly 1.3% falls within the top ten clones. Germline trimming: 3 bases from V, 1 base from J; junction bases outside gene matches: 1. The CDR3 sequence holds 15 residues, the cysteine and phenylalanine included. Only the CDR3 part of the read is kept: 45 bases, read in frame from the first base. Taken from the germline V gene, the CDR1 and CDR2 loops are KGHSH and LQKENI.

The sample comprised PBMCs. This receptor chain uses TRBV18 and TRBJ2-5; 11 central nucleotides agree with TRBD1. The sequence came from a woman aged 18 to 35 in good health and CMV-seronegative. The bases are TGTGCCAGCTCACCGGGGACAGGGGGCCAAGAGACCCAGTACTTC. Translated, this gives CASSPGTGGQETQYF.